The 22 T cell receptor beta chains reported below all come from one sample, sequenced in a study of shared clonotypes between healthy human individuals. Terminally differentiated effector memory CD45RA+ cells were left out of the naive CD8 fraction, which was CD45RO-negative and positively selected for CCR7. Generated by immunoSEQ multiplex PCR, the TCRdb table keeps only in-frame clones and is missing some. The sample yields about 2.2 million clones, over 85% seen once. Sequencing was performed on naive CD8+ T cells from PBMCs. These receptors were taken from a man between 18 and 35 years old in good health. Some clones in this sample may be carry-over from other donors' samples.

For this clone: Distinct nucleotide sequences in the sample also encode this CDR3. The rearrangement joins TRBV7-2 to TRBJ2-7; 12 nucleotides match TRBD2. The CDR3 spans 14 residues. Looked up from germline, CDR1 is SGHTA and CDR2 is FQGNSA. V was clipped by 5 bases and J by 4 bases; unmatched bases: 3. The CDR3 loop is CASSAGLAGYEQYF. The CDR3 DNA follows: TGTGCCAGCAGCGCAGGACTAGCGGGGTACGAGCAGTACTTC.

The chain has TRBV29-1 and TRBJ2-7, with D perhaps TRBD2 (6 bases). This CDR3 region has 14 residues. From germline, CDR1 is SQVTM and CDR2 ANQGSEA. Trimming took 0 bases from V and 4 from J, leaving 13 bases between them. Written as DNA, the CDR3 is TGCAGCGTTGAAGATCGGGGGACGTTGTACGAGCAGTACTTC. This translates into CSVEDRGTLYEQYF.

The chain couples TRBV6-5 to TRBJ2-3; D is ambiguous. Germline loops: CDR1 MNHEY, CDR2 SVGAGI. Trimming took 1 base from V and 0 from J, leaving 2 bases between them. This CDR3 contains 13 residues. CDR3 bases: TGTGCCAGCAGTTACTACAGCACAGATACGCAGTATTTT. This codes for CASSYYSTDTQYF.

The chain combines TRBV5-1 with TRBJ2-1; tentative D call: TRBD2 (7 bases). The CDR3 runs to 16 residues. V was cut by 4 bases and J by 3 bases, with 17 bases left in between. CDR1 is SGHRS and CDR2 is YFSETQ in the germline V gene. The CDR3 here is CASSAQRDNIYNEQFF. The CDR3 nucleotides are TGCGCCAGCAGCGCCCAGCGGGACAACATCTACAATGAGCAGTTCTTC.

This chain links TRBV7-8 with TRBJ2-1, with 8 bases lining up with TRBD2. Looked up from germline, CDR1 is SGHVS and CDR2 is FQNEAQ. J gave up 1 base and V 4 bases, and 6 bases lay outside the gene matches. The CDR3 loop spans 16 amino acids. DNA of the CDR3: TGTGCCAGCAGCTCGACCGGGACTAGATCCTACAATGAGCAGTTCTTC. Its translation is CASSSTGTRSYNEQFF.

The chain uses TRBV27 and TRBJ1-3; 8 nucleotides match TRBD1. V was clipped by 6 bases and J by 4 bases; unmatched bases: 8. This CDR3 region has 15 residues. Germline values: CDR1 MNHEY, CDR2 SMNVEV (reference sequence). The CDR3 loop is CASRPGGLGGNTIYF. In nucleotides, the CDR3 is TGTGCCAGCAGGCCAGGGGGCTTGGGAGGAAACACCATATATTTT.

CDR3: CASSFRTGGAEQYF. Here the CDR3 DNA reads TGTGCCAGCAGTTTCCGGACAGGGGGCGCCGAGCAGTACTTC. V and J are TRBV28 and TRBJ2-7; TRBD1 matches at 11 bases. CDR3 length: 14 residues. The V gene end was trimmed by 3 bases and the J gene end by 6 bases; junction bases not matched to a gene: 4. Per the germline V gene, CDR1 is MDHEN and CDR2 is SYDVKM.

The chain couples TRBV9 to TRBJ2-2; the match to TRBD1 covers 8 bases. The CDR3 consists of 16 residues. The germline gives CDR1 SGDLS, CDR2 YYNGEE. The J segment lost 7 bases and the V segment lost 3 bases, leaving 11 bases of the junction unmatched. DNA of the CDR3: TGTGCCAGCAGCGCCGACCCGACAGGGGAGGACGGGGAGCTGTTTTTT. It encodes CASSADPTGEDGELFF.

The V gene is TRBV5-1, the J gene TRBJ2-1, with D unclear. Trimming removed 2 bases from V and 0 bases from J, with 12 bases in between. The germline V gene has CDR1 SGHRS and CDR2 YFSETQ. CDR3 length: 16 amino acids. The CDR3 loop reads CASSFISADSYNEQFF. The DNA of the CDR3 is TGCGCCAGCAGCTTCATTTCCGCAGACTCCTACAATGAGCAGTTCTTC.

The chain links TRBV29-1 to TRBJ1-2; no definite D call. V was trimmed by 3 bases and J by 7 bases, leaving 21 bases between them. This CDR3 has 15 residues. Germline CDR1 reads SQVTM; CDR2 reads ANQGSEA. Here the CDR3 DNA reads TGCAGCGTTGAGGTTATGATTGGGGAGAAGGGTGGCTACACCTTC. It encodes CSVEVMIGEKGGYTF.

This chain joins TRBV9 and TRBJ2-1; D remains unclear. Trimming took 0 bases from V and 7 from J, leaving 17 bases between them. The CDR3 extends over 16 amino acids. Looked up from germline, CDR1 is SGDLS and CDR2 is YYNGEE. DNA of the CDR3: TGTGCCAGCAGCGTAGCGGGTAGCACGAGGTCAAATGAGCAGTTCTTC. Amino acids: CASSVAGSTRSNEQFF.

The chain is built from TRBV21-1 and TRBJ2-6; TRBD2, the table's D call, lacks a check against the DNA. TRBV21-1 constitutes a pseudogene. There are 18 residues in the CDR3. CDR3 nucleotide sequence: TGTGCCAGCAGCAAAGCTTGCGGGATCAGCTCTGGGGCCAACGTCCTGACTTTC. Translation: CASSKACGISSGANVLTF.

The J gene is TRBJ1-5, the V gene TRBV2, with D maybe TRBD1 (5 bases). Trimming shortened V by 3 bases and J by 2 bases, and 14 bases separated the two germline ends. There are 16 residues in the CDR3. Germline lookup yields CDR1 SNHLY and CDR2 FYNNEI. CDR3 residues: CASSEVRGAGNQPQHF. The CDR3 coding sequence is TGTGCCAGCAGTGAGGTTAGAGGGGCGGGCAATCAGCCCCAGCATTTT. Looking up the rest from reference TRBV2 and TRBJ1-5 gives the full variable domain: EPEVTQTPSHQVTQMGQEVILRCVPISNHLYFYWYRQILGQKVEFLVSFYNNEISEKSEIFDDQFSVERPDGSNFTLKIRSTKLEDSAMYFCASSEVRGAGNQPQHFGDGTRLSIL.

This clone was seen only once. This rearrangement joins TRBV7-2 to TRBJ2-5, with TRBD1 as a possible D gene (6 bases). Per germline, CDR1 SGHTA and CDR2 FQGNSA. The ends were cut back, 4 bases at V and 2 bases at J, with 14 bases in the middle. The CDR3 is made up of 15 amino acids. CDR3 protein: CASSSSLRGQETQYF. The CDR3 bases are TGTGCCAGCAGCTCATCGTTGAGGGGGCAAGAGACCCAGTACTTC.

The V call is TRBV7-9, the J call TRBJ2-3; TRBD2 might be the D (6 bases). Trimming shortened V by 2 bases and J by 6 bases, and 12 bases separated the two germline ends. The CDR3 totals 14 residues. The germline V gene encodes CDR1 SEHNR and CDR2 FQNEAQ (reference sequence). In nucleotides, the CDR3 is TGTGCCAGCAGCTTAATGTGGGAGGCCGATACGCAGTATTTT. This encodes CASSLMWEADTQYF.

This clone was seen just once. V usage is TRBV11-1 and J usage is TRBJ2-1; tentatively, D is TRBD2 (6 bases). CDR1 and CDR2 (germline): SGHAT, FQDESV (reference sequence). V lost 3 bases and J 7 bases, leaving 16 bases between the germline ends. The CDR3 covers 15 residues. In DNA, the CDR3 is TGTGCCAGCAGCTTTCTCGGAACTGGACTAAATGAGCAGTTCTTC. It yields the protein CASSFLGTGLNEQFF.

The chain joins TRBV10-3 to TRBJ2-5; possibly TRBD2 for D (5 bases). The germline V and J ends were trimmed by 3 bases and 0 bases, with 14 bases remaining between them. CDR3 length equals 16 residues. The V gene's germline CDR1 is ENHRY and CDR2 SYGVKD. CDR3 sequence reads: CAISESRSGYQETQYF. For the CDR3, the DNA is TGTGCCATCAGTGAATCGCGATCGGGATACCAAGAGACCCAGTACTTC.

This chain connects TRBV9 to TRBJ2-7, with TRBD1 as a possible D gene (5 bases). Per the germline V gene, CDR1 is SGDLS and CDR2 is YYNGEE. This CDR3 comprises 15 residues. V lost 0 bases and J lost 6, with 16 bases in between. CDR3 protein: CASSVGGSQEGEQYF. The CDR3 DNA reads TGTGCCAGCAGCGTAGGAGGATCACAGGAAGGCGAGCAGTACTTC.

V is TRBV18 and J is TRBJ2-5; D gene uncertain. With 1 base removed from V and 2 bases from J, the gap between germline ends came to 11 bases. The length of the CDR3 is 15 residues. The germline V gene has CDR1 KGHSH and CDR2 LQKENI. CDR3 nucleotides: TGTGCCAGCTCACCACAGGCGTTGGGGCAAGAGACCCAGTACTTC. This encodes CASSPQALGQETQYF. The entire variable domain, with the rest obtained from reference TRBV18 and TRBJ2-5, is as follows: NAGVMQNPRHLVRRRGQEARLRCSPMKGHSHVYWYRQLPEEGLKFMVYLQKENIIDESGMPKERFSAEFPKEGPSILRIQQVVRGDSAAYFCASSPQALGQETQYFGPGTRLLVL.

CDR3 DNA sequence: TGTGCCAGCAGTTTATCATTAGGGGTCTACAATGAGCAGTTCTTC. Translating gives CASSLSLGVYNEQFF. V usage is TRBV27 and J usage is TRBJ2-1; tentatively, D is TRBD1 (5 bases). Germline V gene data show CDR1 as MNHEY and CDR2 as SMNVEV (reference sequence). V was clipped by 0 bases and J by 3 bases, with 9 bases between them. The CDR3 contains 15 residues.

The chain has TRBV7-8 and TRBJ2-7; D unclear. Trimming left V 5 bases short and J 3 bases short, with 17 bases between. CDR3 size: 15 residues. Germline CDR1 and CDR2: SGHVS and FQNEAQ. The CDR3 reads CASSQQAELYYEQYF. CDR3 DNA: TGTGCCAGCAGCCAGCAGGCGGAACTTTACTACGAGCAGTACTTC.

The V gene is TRBV10-3, the J gene TRBJ1-5, with D possibly being TRBD1 (5 bases). This CDR3 is built from 14 residues. The germline gives CDR1 ENHRY, CDR2 SYGVKD. V dropped 9 bases and J dropped 0 bases, with 12 bases sitting between them. The DNA for the CDR3 is TGTGCCATTGGGGGAGACTATAGCAATCAGCCCCAGCATTTT. Translating gives CAIGGDYSNQPQHF.